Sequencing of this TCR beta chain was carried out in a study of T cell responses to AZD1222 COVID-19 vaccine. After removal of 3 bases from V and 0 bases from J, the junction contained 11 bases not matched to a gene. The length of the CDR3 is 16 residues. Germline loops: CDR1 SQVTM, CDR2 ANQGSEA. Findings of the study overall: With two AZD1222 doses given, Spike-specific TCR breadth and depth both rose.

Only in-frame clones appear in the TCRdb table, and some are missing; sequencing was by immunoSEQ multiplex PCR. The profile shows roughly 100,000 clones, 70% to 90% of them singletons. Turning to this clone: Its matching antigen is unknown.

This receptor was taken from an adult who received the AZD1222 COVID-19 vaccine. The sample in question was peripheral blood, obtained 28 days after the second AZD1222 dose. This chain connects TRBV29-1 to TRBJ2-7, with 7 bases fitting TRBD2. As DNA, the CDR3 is TGCAGCGTTGAGATATTCGGGAGGACCAGCTCCTACGAGCAGTACTTC. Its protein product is CSVEIFGRTSSYEQYF.